This TCR beta chain came from a study of blood T cells in healthy people across ages. Donor samples were obtained from healthy Caucasian individuals from Russia, aged roughly 6 to 95. Isolated PBMCs totaled at least 7 million in each sample. The ends lost 4 bases at V and 5 bases at J; junction bases unmatched: 7. Germline V CDR1 and CDR2: MDHEN, SYDVKM. The CDR3 is made up of 15 amino acids. PCR was performed a second time for about 7 to 12 cycles using a sample-barcoded 5' primer and a J-beta primer mix. Template switching added a 12-random-nucleotide identifier to every cDNA molecule. Researchers report that each sample yielded at least 2.5 million CDR3-containing paired-end reads. MiXCR was run by TCRdb on the 5' RACE reads, yielding one entry per CDR3 protein. Altogether about 770,000 distinct CDR3 sequences are present, under 45% being singletons, with the ten largest covering around 18%.

The genes are TRBV28 and TRBJ1-5; TRBD1 matches at 8 bases. The TCR originated in a man between 60 and 70 years old in good health. Sequencing input: blood. The CDR3 loop is CASSSRRGLDQPQHF. CDR3 bases: TGTGCCAGCAGTTCCCGCAGGGGGCTCGATCAGCCCCAGCATTTT.